Below are 11 T cell receptor beta chains sequenced from a single sample in a study of T cell changes during pregnancy in multiple sclerosis. The protocol was immunoSEQ multiplex PCR, while the TCRdb copy is restricted to in-frame clones and leaves out a portion. The sample has under 50,000 clones, around 91% seen once. The sample here was CD4+ T cells from peripheral blood mononuclear cells, taken in the second trimester of pregnancy. All receptors derive from a female donor in good health, enrolled as a control in a pregnancy study.

The rearrangement uses TRBV11-3 and TRBJ1-1; no clear D gene. Germline assignment: CDR1 SGHNT and CDR2 YENEEA. The CDR3 runs 13 residues. With 5 bases removed from V and 4 bases from J, the gap between germline ends came to 11 bases. CDR3 amino acids: CASSAPPGTEAFF. The CDR3 DNA reads TGTGCCAGCAGCGCACCCCCAGGCACTGAAGCTTTCTTT.

The chain is built from TRBV30 and TRBJ2-7; D is ambiguous. Deletions cut 0 bases from V and 3 bases from J, with 12 bases between. Germline V gene data show CDR1 as GTSNPN and CDR2 as SVGIG (reference sequence). The CDR3 is 14 residues long. The CDR3 sequence is CAWSVRGIIYEQYF. CDR3 nucleotides: TGTGCCTGGAGTGTACGCGGCATAATCTACGAGCAGTACTTC. Together with reference TRBV30 and TRBJ2-7, the CDR3 gives the full variable domain: SQTIHQWPATLVQPVGSPLSLECTVEGTSNPNLYWYRQAAGRGLQLLFYSVGIGQISSEVPQNLSASRPQDRQFILSSKKLLLSDSGFYLCAWSVRGIIYEQYFGPGTRLTVT.

V and J are TRBV27 and TRBJ2-1; D gene uncertain. This CDR3 has 15 residues. CDR1 and CDR2 (germline): MNHEY, SMNVEV (reference sequence). Deletions cut 5 bases from V and 8 bases from J, with 19 bases between. The CDR3 loop is CASSGRRSSRYEQFF. The DNA of the CDR3 is TGTGCCAGCAGTGGCAGAAGGTCCTCTAGGTATGAGCAGTTCTTC.

This chain joins TRBV10-3 and TRBJ1-2; 7 bases agree with TRBD1. V gave up 6 bases and J gave up 3 bases; unmatched junction bases: 1. This CDR3 is built from 12 residues. The germline V gene encodes CDR1 ENHRY and CDR2 SYGVKD. The CDR3, as DNA: TGTGCCATCAGCGGGACAGACTATGGCTACACCTTC. Translated, it gives CAISGTDYGYTF.

The chain joins TRBV4-3 to TRBJ1-4; D might be TRBD1 (5 bases). V lost 0 bases and J lost 0, with 14 bases in between. The germline V gene encodes CDR1 LGHNA and CDR2 YSLEER. The CDR3 is 18 residues long. The CDR3 DNA follows: TGCGCCAGCAGCCAAGATTTGACAGCCCTTACAACTAATGAAAAACTGTTTTTT. Amino acids: CASSQDLTALTTNEKLFF.

CDR3 amino acids: CASSQQFQGDNSPLHF. DNA of the CDR3: TGCGCCAGCAGCCAACAATTTCAGGGTGATAATTCACCCCTCCACTTT. This chain joins TRBV4-3 and TRBJ1-6; D perhaps matches TRBD1 (5 bases). The CDR3 covers 16 residues. Germline CDR1 reads LGHNA; CDR2 reads YSLEER. Trimming shortened V by 2 bases and J by 5 bases, and 13 bases separated the two germline ends.

The V gene is TRBV5-1, the J gene TRBJ2-3, with TRBD2 matching over 9 bases. The CDR3 sequence is 15 residues long. The germline gives CDR1 SGHRS, CDR2 YFSETQ. With 5 bases clipped from V and 4 bases from J, the junction kept 8 bases outside the gene matches. The CDR3 DNA sequence: TGCGCCAGCAGATTAGCGGGGGAAGGGGCAGATACGCAGTATTTT. Protein: CASRLAGEGADTQYF.

The chain has TRBV5-1 and TRBJ2-1; perhaps TRBD2 as D (6 bases). Trimming shortened V by 2 bases and J by 7 bases, and 13 bases separated the two germline ends. Per germline, CDR1 SGHRS and CDR2 YFSETQ. There are 14 residues in the CDR3. DNA for the CDR3: TGCGCCAGCAGCTTAGAGGGACTTTTAAATGAGCAGTTCTTC. This encodes CASSLEGLLNEQFF.

The rearrangement uses TRBV2 and TRBJ1-5; D may be TRBD1 (6 bases). CDR1 and CDR2 (germline): SNHLY, FYNNEI. The CDR3 totals 13 residues. V was trimmed by 11 bases and J by 7 bases, leaving 18 bases between them. Written as DNA, the CDR3 is TGTGCCGGCTCACAGGGAATCGAGCAGCCCCAGCATTTT. Translating it yields CAGSQGIEQPQHF.

This chain uses TRBV21-1 with TRBJ2-7; the DNA was not compared with TRBD1, the D call given in the table. TRBV21-1 is described as a pseudogene. The CDR3 consists of 12 residues. CDR3 sequence (DNA): TGTGCCAGCAGCAATAGACAAGACGAGCAGTACTTC. Translation: CASSNRQDEQYF.

The V gene is TRBV7-2, the J gene TRBJ1-6; D unclear. The V gene lost 2 bases and the J gene lost 4 bases, with 12 bases spanning the gap. CDR1 is SGHTA, CDR2 FQGNSA, per germline. There are 16 residues in the CDR3. This CDR3 is CASSLTSRGYNSPLHF. CDR3 bases: TGTGCCAGCAGCTTAACTAGCCGGGGATATAATTCACCCCTCCACTTT.